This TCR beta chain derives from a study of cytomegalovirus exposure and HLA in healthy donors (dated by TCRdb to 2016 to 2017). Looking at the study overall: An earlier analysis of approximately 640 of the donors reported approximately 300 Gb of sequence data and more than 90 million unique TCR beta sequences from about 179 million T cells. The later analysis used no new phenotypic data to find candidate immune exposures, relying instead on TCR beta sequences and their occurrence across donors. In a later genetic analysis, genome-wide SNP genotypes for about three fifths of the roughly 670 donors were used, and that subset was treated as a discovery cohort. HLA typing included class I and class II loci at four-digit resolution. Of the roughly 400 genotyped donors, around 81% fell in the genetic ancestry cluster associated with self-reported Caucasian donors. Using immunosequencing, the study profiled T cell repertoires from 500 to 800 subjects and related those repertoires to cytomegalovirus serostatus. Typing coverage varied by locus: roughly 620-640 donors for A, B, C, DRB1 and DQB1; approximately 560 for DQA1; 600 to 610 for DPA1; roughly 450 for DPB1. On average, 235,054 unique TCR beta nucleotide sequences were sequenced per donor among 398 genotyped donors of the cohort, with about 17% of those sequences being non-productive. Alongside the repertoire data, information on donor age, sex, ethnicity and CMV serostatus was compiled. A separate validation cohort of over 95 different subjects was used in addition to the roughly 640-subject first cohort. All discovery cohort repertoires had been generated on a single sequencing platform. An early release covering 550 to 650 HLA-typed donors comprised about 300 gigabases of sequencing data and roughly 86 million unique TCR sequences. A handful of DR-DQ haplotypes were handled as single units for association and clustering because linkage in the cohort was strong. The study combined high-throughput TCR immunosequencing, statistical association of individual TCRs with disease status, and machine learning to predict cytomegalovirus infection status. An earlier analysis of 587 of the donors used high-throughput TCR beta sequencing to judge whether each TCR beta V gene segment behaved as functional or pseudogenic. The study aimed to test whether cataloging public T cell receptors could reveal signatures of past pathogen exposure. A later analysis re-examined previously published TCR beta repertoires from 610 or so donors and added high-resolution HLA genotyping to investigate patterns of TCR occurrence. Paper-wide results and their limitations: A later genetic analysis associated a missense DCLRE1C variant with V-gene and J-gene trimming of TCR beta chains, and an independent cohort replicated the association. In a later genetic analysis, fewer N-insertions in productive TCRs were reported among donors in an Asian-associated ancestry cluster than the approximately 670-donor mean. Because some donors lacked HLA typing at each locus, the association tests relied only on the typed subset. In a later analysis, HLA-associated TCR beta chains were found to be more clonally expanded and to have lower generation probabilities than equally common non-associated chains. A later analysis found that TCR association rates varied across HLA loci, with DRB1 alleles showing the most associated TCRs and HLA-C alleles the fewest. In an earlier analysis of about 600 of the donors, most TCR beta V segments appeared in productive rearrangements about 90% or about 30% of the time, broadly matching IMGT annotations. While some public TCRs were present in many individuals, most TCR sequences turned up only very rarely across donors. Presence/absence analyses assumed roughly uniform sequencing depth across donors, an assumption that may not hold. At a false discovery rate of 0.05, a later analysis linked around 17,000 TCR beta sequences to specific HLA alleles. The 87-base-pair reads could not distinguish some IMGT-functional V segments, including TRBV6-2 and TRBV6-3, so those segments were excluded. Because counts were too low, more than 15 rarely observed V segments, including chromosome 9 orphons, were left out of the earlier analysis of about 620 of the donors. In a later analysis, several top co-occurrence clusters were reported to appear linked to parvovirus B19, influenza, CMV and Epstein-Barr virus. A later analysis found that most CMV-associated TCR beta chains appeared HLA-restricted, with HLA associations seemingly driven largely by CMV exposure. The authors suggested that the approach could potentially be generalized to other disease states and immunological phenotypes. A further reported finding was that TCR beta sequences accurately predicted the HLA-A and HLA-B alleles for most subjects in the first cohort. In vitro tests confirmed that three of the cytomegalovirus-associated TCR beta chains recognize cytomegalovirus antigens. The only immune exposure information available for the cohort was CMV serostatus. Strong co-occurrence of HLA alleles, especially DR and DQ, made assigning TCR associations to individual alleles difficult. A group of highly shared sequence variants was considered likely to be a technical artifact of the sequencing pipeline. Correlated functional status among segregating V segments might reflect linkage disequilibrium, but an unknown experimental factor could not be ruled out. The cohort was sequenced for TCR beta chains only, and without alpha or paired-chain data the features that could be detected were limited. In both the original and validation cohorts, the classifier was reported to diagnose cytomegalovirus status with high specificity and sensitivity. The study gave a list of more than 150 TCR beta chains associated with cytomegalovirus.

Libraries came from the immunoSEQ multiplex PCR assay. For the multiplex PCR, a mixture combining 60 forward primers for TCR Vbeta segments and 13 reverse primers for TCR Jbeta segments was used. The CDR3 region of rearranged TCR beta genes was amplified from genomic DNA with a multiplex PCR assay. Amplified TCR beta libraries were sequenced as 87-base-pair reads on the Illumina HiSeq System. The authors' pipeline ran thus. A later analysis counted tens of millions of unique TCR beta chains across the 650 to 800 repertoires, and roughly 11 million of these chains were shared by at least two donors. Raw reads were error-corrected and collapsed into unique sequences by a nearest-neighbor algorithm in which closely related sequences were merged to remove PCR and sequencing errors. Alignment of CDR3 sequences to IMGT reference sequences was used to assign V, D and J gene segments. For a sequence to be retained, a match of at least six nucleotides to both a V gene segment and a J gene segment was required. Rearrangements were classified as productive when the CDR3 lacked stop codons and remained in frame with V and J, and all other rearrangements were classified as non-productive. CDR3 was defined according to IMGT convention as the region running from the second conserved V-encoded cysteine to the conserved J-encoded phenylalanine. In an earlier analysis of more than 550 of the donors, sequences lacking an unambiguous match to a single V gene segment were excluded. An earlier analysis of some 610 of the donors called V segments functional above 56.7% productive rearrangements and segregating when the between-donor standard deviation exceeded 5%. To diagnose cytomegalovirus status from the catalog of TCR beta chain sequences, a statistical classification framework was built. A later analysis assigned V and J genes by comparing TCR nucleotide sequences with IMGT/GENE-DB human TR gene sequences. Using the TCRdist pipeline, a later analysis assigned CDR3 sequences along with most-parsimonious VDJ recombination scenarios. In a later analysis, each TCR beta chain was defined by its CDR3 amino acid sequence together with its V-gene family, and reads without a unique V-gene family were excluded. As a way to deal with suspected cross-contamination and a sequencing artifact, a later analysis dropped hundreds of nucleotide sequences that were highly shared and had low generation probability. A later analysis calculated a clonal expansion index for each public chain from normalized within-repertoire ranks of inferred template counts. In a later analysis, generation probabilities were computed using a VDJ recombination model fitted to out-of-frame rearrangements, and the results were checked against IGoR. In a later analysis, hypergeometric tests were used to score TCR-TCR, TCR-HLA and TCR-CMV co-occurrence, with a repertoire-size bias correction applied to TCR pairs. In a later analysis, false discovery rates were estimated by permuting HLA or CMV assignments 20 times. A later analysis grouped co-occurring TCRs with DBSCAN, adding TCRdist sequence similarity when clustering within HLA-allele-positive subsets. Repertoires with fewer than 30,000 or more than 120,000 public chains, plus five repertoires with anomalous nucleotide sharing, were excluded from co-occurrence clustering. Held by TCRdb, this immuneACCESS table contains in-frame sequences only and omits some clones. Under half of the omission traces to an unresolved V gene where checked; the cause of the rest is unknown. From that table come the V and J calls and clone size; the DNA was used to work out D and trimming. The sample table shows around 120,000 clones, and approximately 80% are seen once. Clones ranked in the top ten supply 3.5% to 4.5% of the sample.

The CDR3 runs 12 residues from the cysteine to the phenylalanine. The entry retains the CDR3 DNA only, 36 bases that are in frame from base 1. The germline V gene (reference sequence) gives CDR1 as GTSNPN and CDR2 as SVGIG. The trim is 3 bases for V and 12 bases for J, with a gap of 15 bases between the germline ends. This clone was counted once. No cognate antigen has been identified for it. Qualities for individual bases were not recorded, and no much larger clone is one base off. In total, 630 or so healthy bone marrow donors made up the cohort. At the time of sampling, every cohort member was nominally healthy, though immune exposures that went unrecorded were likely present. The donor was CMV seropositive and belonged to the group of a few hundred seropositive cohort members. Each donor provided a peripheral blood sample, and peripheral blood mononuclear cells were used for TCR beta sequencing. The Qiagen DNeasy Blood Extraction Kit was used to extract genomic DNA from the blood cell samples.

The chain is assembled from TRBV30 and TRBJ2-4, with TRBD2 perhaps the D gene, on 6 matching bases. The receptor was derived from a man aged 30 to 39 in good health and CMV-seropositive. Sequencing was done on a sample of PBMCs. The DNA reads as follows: TGTGCCTGGAGGGAGGGACGGGGAAGTCAGTACTTC. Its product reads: CAWREGRGSQYF.